This T cell receptor beta chain stems from a study of cytomegalovirus exposure and HLA in healthy donors. Study-wide points: Most subjects' HLA-A and HLA-B alleles were reportedly predicted from TCR beta sequences. Across donors, sequencing depth was assumed by presence/absence analyses to be roughly uniform.

Primers for the PCR totalled 60 Vbeta and 13 Jbeta. Libraries were prepared by immunoSEQ multiplex PCR; TCRdb keeps only in-frame clonotypes and omits some of them. The sample includes around 150,000 clones, about 82% of them seen just once. The CDR3 covers 12 residues. CDR1 is GTSNPN, CDR2 SVGIG, per germline (reference sequence). The germline V and J ends were trimmed by 0 bases and 8 bases, with 8 bases remaining between them. About this clone itself: Its antigen remains unidentified.

This receptor was taken from a man aged 25 to 40 in good health and CMV-seronegative. The chain employs TRBV30 and TRBJ2-1, with D perhaps TRBD2 (6 bases). Input material: PBMCs. The DNA for the CDR3 is TGTGCCTGGAGTGTTTCGGGGGATGAGCAGTTCTTC. It is translated as CAWSVSGDEQFF. The whole variable domain, remainder taken from reference TRBV30 and TRBJ2-1, is SQTIHQWPATLVQPVGSPLSLECTVEGTSNPNLYWYRQAAGRGLQLLFYSVGIGQISSEVPQNLSASRPQDRQFILSSKKLLLSDSGFYLCAWSVSGDEQFFGPGTRLTVL.